Sequencing of this T cell receptor beta chain was carried out in a study of blood T cell repertoires in COVID-19. Study context: Some COVID-19 samples were acute and others convalescent; all came from the United States, Italy and Spain. T cells, B-cell-depleted T cells, or PBMCs provided the cDNA or gDNA that served as material.

The CDR3 has 16 amino acids. Germline CDR1 SSHAT, CDR2 FNYEAQ (reference sequence). Points on this clone: At one end, the junction sequence differs from germline, possibly due to a read error.

Original handling: Amplified reference gene primers provided the basis for estimating nucleated cell counts. The repertoire was sequenced with immunoSEQ multiplex PCR; TCRdb's copy has only in-frame clones and lacks some. From that table come the V and J calls and clone size; the DNA was used to work out D and trimming. The table shows a few hundred thousand clones, with roughly 88% occurring only once. Source material: peripheral blood. The sequence was obtained from a man older than 75 with acute or convalescent COVID-19. V and J are TRBV7-7 and TRBJ2-1, with 7 bases identical to TRBD2. The CDR3 reads CASSQSAGATYNEQFF. CDR3 sequence (DNA): TGTGCTAGCAGCCAGTCCGCGGGAGCAACCTACAATGAGCAGTTCTTC.